These 10 T cell receptor beta chains originate from one sample sequenced in a study of blood T cells in healthy people across ages. It was with a sample-barcoded 5' primer and a J-beta primer mix that a second PCR of about 7 to 12 cycles was run. Using its own MiXCR run on the 5' RACE reads, TCRdb lists one record per CDR3 protein. The sample lists 800,000 to 1,000,000 distinct CDR3 sequences; around 46% were seen once. What was sequenced was blood. These receptors came from a man younger than 40 in good health.

This clonotype has more than one count but fewer than ten. The rearrangement links TRBV4-1 to TRBJ2-1, with D possibly matching TRBD1 (6 bases). CDR3 length equals 16 residues. Germline loops: CDR1 MGHRA, CDR2 YSYEKL. Between the trimmed V and J ends, which lost 4 bases and 1 base, there was a span of 14 bases. The CDR3 here is CASSPRQGISYNEQFF. CDR3 DNA sequence: TGCGCCAGCAGCCCGCGGCAGGGGATTTCCTACAATGAGCAGTTCTTC.

The chain employs TRBV7-2 and TRBJ2-1, with 7 bases identical to TRBD2. Germline-derived CDR1 and CDR2 are SGHTA and FQGNSA. With 0 bases clipped from V and 3 bases from J, the junction kept 2 bases outside the gene matches. This CDR3 contains 15 residues. CDR3 loop: CASSLARERYNEQFF. CDR3 nucleotides: TGTGCCAGCAGCTTAGCGCGGGAGCGCTACAATGAGCAGTTCTTC.

This rearrangement joins TRBV7-2 to TRBJ1-2; possible D gene TRBD1, 6 bases. V was pared by 5 bases and J by 5 bases, with 15 bases between. There are 14 residues in the CDR3. Germline CDR1 reads SGHTA; CDR2 reads FQGNSA. CDR3 DNA sequence: TGTGCCAGCAGCGTAGGGGGGGCGGTTTATGGCTACACCTTC. This gives the protein CASSVGGAVYGYTF.

This clonotype was detected only once. CDR3 in amino acids: CSVPTVTVGGNEQYF. The CDR3 DNA sequence: TGCAGCGTTCCGACTGTGACCGTCGGGGGGAATGAGCAGTACTTC. This chain joins TRBV29-1 and TRBJ2-5; 7 bases align to TRBD2. With 5 bases clipped from V and 11 bases from J, the junction kept 20 bases outside the gene matches. This CDR3 comprises 15 residues. Germline CDR1 and CDR2: SQVTM and ANQGSEA.

This clonotype occurred a few times. This chain joins TRBV6-6 and TRBJ2-7, with a possible D match to TRBD1 (6 bases). Trimming removed 0 bases at V and 3 bases at J, with 9 bases between. The germline gives CDR1 MNHNY, CDR2 SVGAGI (reference sequence). This CDR3 has 14 amino acids. CDR3 in amino acids: CASSYSWTDYEQYF. The CDR3, as DNA: TGTGCCAGCAGTTACTCGTGGACAGACTACGAGCAGTACTTC.

This chain joins TRBV29-1 and TRBJ2-3; tentative D call: TRBD2 (6 bases). From germline, CDR1 is SQVTM and CDR2 ANQGSEA. The V end lost 3 bases, the J end lost 3 bases, and 16 bases lay between the germline ends. CDR3 size: 15 residues. For the CDR3, the DNA is TGCAGCGTTGACCCGGGGGTTAGCCGTACAGATACGCAGTATTTT. It encodes CSVDPGVSRTDTQYF.

The chain combines TRBV7-9 with TRBJ2-3; D is unresolved. Trimming left V 3 bases short and J 4 bases short, with 8 bases between. The CDR3 runs to 13 residues. In germline, CDR1 is SEHNR, CDR2 FQNEAQ (reference sequence). The CDR3 nucleotides read TGTGCCAGCAGCTTGCGTGTTTCAGATACGCAGTATTTT. It yields the protein CASSLRVSDTQYF.

This sequence joins TRBV15 and TRBJ2-4; tentative D call: TRBD2 (6 bases). Between the trimmed V and J ends, which lost 0 bases and 2 bases, there was a span of 11 bases. This CDR3 is 16 amino acids long. CDR1 and CDR2 from the germline V gene are LNHNV and YYDKDF (reference sequence). DNA of the CDR3: TGTGCCACCAGCAGAGATAAGGGAGGTTCCAAAAACATTCAGTACTTC. Translation: CATSRDKGGSKNIQYF.

This chain uses TRBV27 with TRBJ2-7, with D perhaps matching TRBD1 (5 bases). The CDR3 is made up of 13 amino acids. CDR1 and CDR2 from the germline V gene are MNHEY and SMNVEV (reference sequence). The CDR3 loop is CGTARAASYEQYF. CDR3 coding DNA: TGTGGCACGGCCAGGGCCGCCTCCTACGAGCAGTACTTC.

This clonotype appeared a few times. The chain joins TRBV6-5 to TRBJ1-4; tentatively, D is TRBD1 (5 bases). V gave up 9 bases and J gave up 5 bases, with 13 bases separating them. CDR1 and CDR2 from the germline V gene are MNHEY and SVGAGI. The CDR3 consists of 13 residues. CDR3 nucleotide sequence: TGTGCCAGTGGGGGACGGGGAAATGAAAAACTGTTTTTT. Translated: CASGGRGNEKLFF.